A single sample is the source of the 6 T cell receptor beta chains below, sequenced in a study of T cell responses to AZD1222 COVID-19 vaccine. Measured with immunoSEQ multiplex PCR; TCRdb has only the in-frame clones, and not every one. This sample has about 130,000 clones, with about 93% found just once. Sample: peripheral blood, taken 28 days after the second AZD1222 dose. Receptor source: an adult who received the AZD1222 COVID-19 vaccine.

This CDR3 is CASSLANGNTEAFF. CDR3 in DNA: TGCGCCAGCAGCTTGGCCAACGGGAACACTGAAGCTTTCTTT. The V and J genes are TRBV5-1 and TRBJ1-1; D gene unclear. The V and J ends lost 0 bases and 1 base respectively, with 7 bases between them. The germline gives CDR1 SGHRS, CDR2 YFSETQ. The length of the CDR3 is 14 residues.

This rearrangement joins TRBV20-1 to TRBJ2-1; D is uncertain. V lost 3 bases and J 6 bases, leaving 15 bases between the germline ends. CDR3 length: 14 amino acids. CDR1 and CDR2 (germline): DFQATT, SNEGSKA (reference sequence). Here the CDR3 reads CSASDGAWRNEQFF. CDR3 bases: TGCAGTGCTAGTGATGGTGCCTGGCGCAATGAGCAGTTCTTC.

In this sample, this clone turned up once. V and J are TRBV2 and TRBJ1-2; D is possibly TRBD1 (5 bases). Deletions cut 6 bases from V and 6 bases from J, with 17 bases between. There are 14 residues in the CDR3. Germline CDR1 is SNHLY and CDR2 is FYNNEI. CDR3 amino acids: CASRRGPAEHGYTF. CDR3 nucleotide sequence: TGTGCCAGCAGGCGGGGACCCGCTGAGCATGGCTACACCTTC.

The chain combines TRBV7-2 with TRBJ1-4, with 7 nucleotides matching TRBD1. Germline values: CDR1 SGHTA, CDR2 FQGNSA. The CDR3 contains 14 residues. The ends lost 6 bases at V and 11 bases at J; junction bases unmatched: 12. The CDR3 region has the DNA TGTGCCAGCAGTCCCCAGGGGGGTCTTGAGAAACTGTTTTTT. Its protein product is CASSPQGGLEKLFF. Full variable domain (missing parts from reference TRBV7-2 and TRBJ1-4): GAGVSQSPSNKVTEKGKDVELRCDPISGHTALYWYRQSLGQGLEFLIYFQGNSAPDKSGLPSDRFSAERTGGSVSTLTIQRTQQEDSAVYLCASSPQGGLEKLFFGSGTQLSVL.

The chain is built from TRBV30 and TRBJ1-1; TRBD1 matches 7 bases. After removal of 4 bases from V and 4 bases from J, the junction contained 12 bases not matched to a gene. Germline values: CDR1 GTSNPN, CDR2 SVGIG (reference sequence). The CDR3 spans 15 residues. CDR3: CAWTPARGRITEAFF. The CDR3 region has the DNA TGTGCCTGGACTCCCGCTAGGGGGCGGATCACTGAAGCTTTCTTT.

This clone was found a few times. This chain connects TRBV9 to TRBJ2-3, with D unresolved. Trimming cost V 0 bases and J 4 bases, with 12 bases left between them. Looked up from germline, CDR1 is SGDLS and CDR2 is YYNGEE. The CDR3 has 15 residues. For the CDR3, the DNA is TGTGCCAGCAGCGTAGAGGATTTTGGGGCAGATACGCAGTATTTT. Translation: CASSVEDFGADTQYF. Full variable domain (missing parts from reference TRBV9 and TRBJ2-3): DSGVTQTPKHLITATGQRVTLRCSPRSGDLSVYWYQQSLDQGLQFLIQYYNGEERAKGNILERFSAQQFPDLHSELNLSSLELGDSALYFCASSVEDFGADTQYFGPGTRLTVL.